Presented here are 27 T cell receptor beta chains from one specimen sequenced in a study of monozygotic twins with inflammatory bowel disease. Reprocessing the 5' RACE reads, TCRdb reports a single entry for every CDR3 protein and omits DNA. This sample contains about 160,000 distinct CDR3 sequences. The specimen was blood. The receptor source for this set is a human donor with ulcerative colitis or Crohn's disease, or a healthy co-twin of an affected twin (not recorded which).

The V gene is TRBV10-3, the J gene TRBJ2-3; TCRdb outputs TRBD2, but without DNA this stays unchecked. CDR3 size: 17 residues. Per the germline V gene, CDR1 is ENHRY and CDR2 is SYGVKD. CDR3 residues: CAISNPPGSTGTDTQYF.

This rearrangement joins TRBV9 to TRBJ1-1; TCRdb reports TRBD1, a call that lacks DNA to check it against. This CDR3 contains 13 residues. The germline gives CDR1 SGDLS, CDR2 YYNGEE. CDR3 in amino acids: CASSIGGGGEAFF.

This sequence joins TRBV24-1 and TRBJ1-2; absent DNA, TCRdb's TRBD1 call cannot be checked. Per the germline V gene, CDR1 is KGHDR and CDR2 is SFDVKD. The CDR3 is 12 residues long. CDR3 protein: CATGGDLYGYTF.

The rearrangement joins TRBV28 to TRBJ1-2; TCRdb indicates TRBD1, and absent DNA this call remains unverified. The length of the CDR3 is 12 residues. Germline CDR1 MDHEN, CDR2 SYDVKM. CDR3: CASTLVGDGYTF.

The chain employs TRBV20-1 and TRBJ2-7; TCRdb's D gene call, TRBD2, goes unchecked for lack of DNA. The CDR3 contains 15 residues. Per the germline V gene, CDR1 is DFQATT and CDR2 is SNEGSKA (reference sequence). The CDR3 here is CSARDVTSGSYEQYF.

V gene TRBV9 combines with J gene TRBJ2-1. The length of the CDR3 is 15 residues. Per the germline V gene, CDR1 is SGDLS and CDR2 is YYNGEE. The CDR3 reads CASSDSGSSYNEQFF.

This chain joins TRBV12-3 or TRBV12-4 and TRBJ2-1; TCRdb indicates TRBD2, and absent DNA this call remains unverified. The CDR3 runs 16 residues. The CDR3 sequence: CASSLRGGRARNEQFF.

The V gene is TRBV20-1, the J gene TRBJ2-1; TCRdb names TRBD2, which stays unverified in the absence of DNA. There are 14 residues in the CDR3. Germline values: CDR1 DFQATT, CDR2 SNEGSKA (reference sequence). This CDR3 is CSAREASGINEQFF.

V usage is TRBV5-1 and J usage is TRBJ1-6; no DNA is available, so the TRBD1 call from TCRdb remains unchecked. The CDR3 covers 17 residues. The germline V gene encodes CDR1 SGHRS and CDR2 YFSETQ. CDR3 amino acids: CASSLVPPGAPNSPLHF.

V is TRBV7-8 and J is TRBJ2-1; absent DNA, TCRdb's TRBD2 call cannot be checked. This CDR3 is built from 20 residues. CDR1 is SGHVS, CDR2 FQNEAQ, per germline. The CDR3 reads CASSRTSGSSVLAYYNEQFF.

The V call is TRBV4-1, the J call TRBJ2-1; checking the TCRdb D call of TRBD1 is not possible without DNA. The CDR3 runs 18 residues. Germline V gene sequence: CDR1 MGHRA, CDR2 YSYEKL. The CDR3 spells CASSQRDRGSVENGEQFF.

The CDR3 region is CASSQDMGATEAFF. This chain joins TRBV3-1 and TRBJ1-1; TCRdb lists TRBD1, though no DNA is available to test this call. CDR1 and CDR2 from the germline V gene are LGHDT and YNNKEL (reference sequence). CDR3 length equals 14 residues. The complete variable domain, with remaining parts taken from reference TRBV3-1 and TRBJ1-1, reads DTAVSQTPKYLVTQMGNDKSIKCEQNLGHDTMYWYKQDSKKFLKIMFSYNNKELIINETVPNRFSPKSPDKAHLNLHINSLELGDSAVYFCASSQDMGATEAFFGQGTRLTVV.

The chain links TRBV7-3 to TRBJ2-2; TCRdb outputs TRBD2, but without DNA this stays unchecked. The CDR3 is 15 amino acids. Germline-derived CDR1 and CDR2 are SGHTA and FQGTGA. CDR3 loop: CASSDRLDPTGELFF.

This chain links TRBV20-1 with TRBJ2-1; the D gene TCRdb calls, TRBD2, cannot be checked with no DNA. Germline lookup yields CDR1 DFQATT and CDR2 SNEGSKA (reference sequence). This CDR3 has 11 amino acids. This CDR3 is CSARETGVEFF.

The V gene is TRBV7-2, the J gene TRBJ1-1; TCRdb reports TRBD1, a call that lacks DNA to check it against. CDR1 SGHTA and CDR2 FQGNSA come from the germline V gene. The CDR3 has 15 amino acids. The chain's CDR3 is CASSLEGGANTEAFF. The variable domain in full, with the rest retrieved from reference TRBV7-2 and TRBJ1-1, is GAGVSQSPSNKVTEKGKDVELRCDPISGHTALYWYRQSLGQGLEFLIYFQGNSAPDKSGLPSDRFSAERTGGSVSTLTIQRTQQEDSAVYLCASSLEGGANTEAFFGQGTRLTVV.

This rearrangement joins TRBV7-2 to TRBJ1-2; lacking DNA, the TRBD1 call made by TCRdb goes unchecked. This CDR3 is 14 amino acids long. Looked up from germline, CDR1 is SGHTA and CDR2 is FQGNSA. The CDR3 protein is CASSSLDRVGGYTF. Based on the CDR3 plus reference TRBV7-2 and TRBJ1-2, the full variable domain is GAGVSQSPSNKVTEKGKDVELRCDPISGHTALYWYRQSLGQGLEFLIYFQGNSAPDKSGLPSDRFSAERTGGSVSTLTIQRTQQEDSAVYLCASSSLDRVGGYTFGSGTRLTVV.

This chain links TRBV6-5 with TRBJ2-2. This CDR3 region has 15 residues. Germline lookup yields CDR1 MNHEY and CDR2 SVGAGI. The CDR3 reads CASSYSQTNTGELFF.

This chain connects TRBV20-1 to TRBJ2-5; TCRdb gives TRBD1 as the D gene, but with no DNA this cannot be confirmed. This CDR3 has 16 amino acids. Per the germline V gene, CDR1 is DFQATT and CDR2 is SNEGSKA (reference sequence). The CDR3 here is CSAPRAGGIPQETQYF.

The rearrangement links TRBV12-3 or TRBV12-4 to TRBJ1-3; TCRdb indicates TRBD1, and absent DNA this call remains unverified. This CDR3 has 18 residues. CDR3 sequence: CASSSSTGWLVEGNTIYF.

The chain couples TRBV18 to TRBJ2-1. CDR3 length: 15 residues. Germline CDR1 is KGHSH and CDR2 is LQKENI. The CDR3: CASSPFRESYNEQFF. The complete variable domain, with remaining parts taken from reference TRBV18 and TRBJ2-1, reads NAGVMQNPRHLVRRRGQEARLRCSPMKGHSHVYWYRQLPEEGLKFMVYLQKENIIDESGMPKERFSAEFPKEGPSILRIQQVVRGDSAAYFCASSPFRESYNEQFFGPGTRLTVL.

This rearrangement joins TRBV6-5 to TRBJ2-5. The CDR3 is 13 amino acids. Germline CDR1 and CDR2: MNHEY and SVGAGI. CDR3 sequence reads: CASSKSGVETQYF.

The chain links TRBV20-1 to TRBJ2-7; TCRdb reports TRBD2, a call that lacks DNA to check it against. In germline, CDR1 is DFQATT, CDR2 SNEGSKA (reference sequence). The CDR3 has 11 amino acids. The CDR3 sequence: CSASGRTEQYF.

The V call is TRBV12-3 or TRBV12-4, the J call TRBJ1-6; TCRdb reports TRBD1, a call that lacks DNA to check it against. The CDR3 has 14 amino acids. The chain's CDR3 is CATAPGQGNSPLHF.

The rearrangement uses TRBV19 and TRBJ1-2. This CDR3 has 13 residues. Germline V gives CDR1 LNHDA, CDR2 SQIVND (reference sequence). The CDR3 loop reads CASSTPEGYGYTF.

The J gene is TRBJ2-7, the V gene TRBV9. CDR1 SGDLS and CDR2 YYNGEE come from the germline V gene. CDR3 size: 14 residues. The chain's CDR3 is CASSIDERSYEQYF. Combining the CDR3 with reference TRBV9 and TRBJ2-7 gives the whole variable domain DSGVTQTPKHLITATGQRVTLRCSPRSGDLSVYWYQQSLDQGLQFLIQYYNGEERAKGNILERFSAQQFPDLHSELNLSSLELGDSALYFCASSIDERSYEQYFGPGTRLTVT.

CDR3 protein: CASSPRQDAYEQYF. The chain links TRBV7-6 to TRBJ2-7. From germline, CDR1 is SGHVS and CDR2 FNYEAQ. The CDR3 contains 14 residues.

The rearrangement links TRBV5-1 to TRBJ1-1; there is no DNA to check the TCRdb D call of TRBD1. This CDR3 comprises 14 residues. Germline values: CDR1 SGHRS, CDR2 YFSETQ. This CDR3 reads CASSSRVPGTEAFF.